A selection of T cell receptor beta chains follows, all from one sample in a study of Graves' ophthalmopathy and Graves' hyperthyroidism. Each CDR3 protein gets one entry after TCRdb re-called the multiplex PCR reads with MiXCR. This sample has 900,000 to 1,200,000 distinct CDR3 sequences, with approximately 35% found just once. The source material was peripheral blood or thyroid tissue (not recorded which). The receptors originated from an adult man with Graves' hyperthyroidism. CDR3s include the opening cysteine and the closing phenylalanine or tryptophan. A D gene is named only where the DNA matches it firmly. Clone sizes are given selectively: once, few, many, or a class where the clone is expanded.

clone_size: .
j_call: TRBJ1-1
d_call: TRBD1
v_call: TRBV29-1
cdr3_nt: TGCAGCGTCACACAGGGGGCTTCGAACACTGAAGCTTTCTTT
cdr3_aa: CSVTQGASNTEAFF

clone_size: .
j_call: TRBJ2-7
d_call: TRBD1
v_call: TRBV20-1
cdr3_nt: TGCAGTGCTCCGGACAGGAGGGAGCAGTACTTC
cdr3_aa: CSAPDRREQYF

clone_size: .
j_call: TRBJ1-2
d_call: .
v_call: TRBV19
cdr3_nt: TGTGCCAGTAGGGCCGGCGTCGGCGTCTATGGCTACACCTTC
cdr3_aa: CASRAGVGVYGYTF

clone_size: .
j_call: TRBJ2-7
d_call: .
v_call: TRBV12-3/TRBV12-4
cdr3_nt: TGTGCCAGCAGGTCATCTAGGACAGTAGCCTACGAGCAGTACTTC
cdr3_aa: CASRSSRTVAYEQYF

clone_size: few
j_call: TRBJ2-5
d_call: .
v_call: TRBV6-2/TRBV6-3
cdr3_nt: TGTGCCAGCAGTGCCCAAAGAGTTCAAGAGACCCAGTACTTC
cdr3_aa: CASSAQRVQETQYF

clone_size: many
j_call: TRBJ1-3
d_call: .
v_call: TRBV29-1
cdr3_nt: TGCAGCGTTGAAGATCTGGGTTTCACTGGAAACACCATATATTTT
cdr3_aa: CSVEDLGFTGNTIYF

clone_size: many
j_call: TRBJ1-1
d_call: TRBD1
v_call: TRBV19
cdr3_nt: TGTGCCAGTACCAGGACAGGCGTGAGAGCTTTCTTT
cdr3_aa: CASTRTGVRAFF

clone_size: many
j_call: TRBJ1-6
d_call: TRBD1
v_call: TRBV10-2
cdr3_nt: TGCGCCAGCAAGACAGGGAATTCACCCCTCCACTTT
cdr3_aa: CASKTGNSPLHF

clone_size: .
j_call: TRBJ2-5
d_call: .
v_call: TRBV12-3/TRBV12-4
cdr3_nt: TGTGCCAGCAGTAAGACCCAAGGGCGAGGAGAGACCCAGTACTTC
cdr3_aa: CASSKTQGRGETQYF

clone_size: many
j_call: TRBJ1-5
d_call: .
v_call: TRBV5-6
cdr3_nt: TGTGCCAGCAGCTTGTGGAACGTTAATCAGCCCCAGCATTTT
cdr3_aa: CASSLWNVNQPQHF

clone_size: few
j_call: TRBJ2-5
d_call: .
v_call: TRBV7-2
cdr3_nt: TGTGCCAGCAGCCCCAGTAGGGCATTCGAGACCCAGTACTTC
cdr3_aa: CASSPSRAFETQYF

clone_size: many
j_call: TRBJ2-7
d_call: .
v_call: TRBV5-1
cdr3_nt: TGCGCCAGCAGCTCGGACAGTTTCGAGCAGTACTTC
cdr3_aa: CASSSDSFEQYF

clone_size: many
j_call: TRBJ2-7
d_call: TRBD1
v_call: TRBV5-1
cdr3_nt: TGCGCCAGCAGCCGTCGGGACAGGCCTTCCTACGAGCAGTACTTC
cdr3_aa: CASSRRDRPSYEQYF

clone_size: .
j_call: TRBJ2-7
d_call: .
v_call: TRBV11-2
cdr3_nt: TGTGCCAGCAGCAAAGGAGTGGTGTGGTTCGAGGGTGAGCAGTACTTC
cdr3_aa: CASSKGVVWFEGEQYF

clone_size: few
j_call: TRBJ2-7
d_call: TRBD2
v_call: TRBV7-2
cdr3_nt: TGTGCCAGCAGCCAAGATAGCCTAGCGGCCTCCTACGAGCAGTACTTC
cdr3_aa: CASSQDSLAASYEQYF

clone_size: few
j_call: TRBJ1-4
d_call: TRBD1
v_call: TRBV6-6
cdr3_nt: TGTGCCACCAAAGACAGGGTCATCGAAAAACTGTTTTTT
cdr3_aa: CATKDRVIEKLFF

clone_size: .
j_call: TRBJ2-3
d_call: .
v_call: TRBV20-1
cdr3_nt: TGCAGTGAAACGAAAAGGGGAACTAGCACAGATACGCAGTATTTT
cdr3_aa: CSETKRGTSTDTQYF

clone_size: .
j_call: TRBJ2-3
d_call: TRBD1
v_call: TRBV20-1
cdr3_nt: TGCAGTGCTCCCGCGTGGACAGGGCGGGGAGATACGCAGTATTTT
cdr3_aa: CSAPAWTGRGDTQYF

clone_size: many
j_call: TRBJ1-1
d_call: .
v_call: TRBV5-1
cdr3_nt: TGCGCCAGCAGCTTGGCCATAGAGGAGAACACTGAAGCTTTCTTT
cdr3_aa: CASSLAIEENTEAFF

clone_size: many
j_call: TRBJ1-4
d_call: .
v_call: TRBV20-1
cdr3_nt: TGCAGTGGTCTATCAACTAATGAAAAACTGTTTTTT
cdr3_aa: CSGLSTNEKLFF

clone_size: many
j_call: TRBJ1-5
d_call: .
v_call: TRBV15
cdr3_nt: TGTGCCACCAGCAGAGTCGGGGGCAATCAGCCCCAGCATTTT
cdr3_aa: CATSRVGGNQPQHF

clone_size: .
j_call: TRBJ2-3
d_call: TRBD2
v_call: TRBV7-3
cdr3_nt: TGTGCCAGCAGCGAACTAGCGACTAGCACAGATACGCAGTATTTT
cdr3_aa: CASSELATSTDTQYF

clone_size: few
j_call: TRBJ1-1
d_call: .
v_call: TRBV7-8
cdr3_nt: TGTGCCAGCAGCCCAAGGGCCAGTAGGAAGAACACTGAAGCTTTCTTT
cdr3_aa: CASSPRASRKNTEAFF

clone_size: .
j_call: TRBJ2-7
d_call: TRBD1
v_call: TRBV15
cdr3_nt: TGTGCCACCAGTCGGACAGGGGCTGGCGAGCAGTACTTC
cdr3_aa: CATSRTGAGEQYF

clone_size: many
j_call: TRBJ1-2
d_call: .
v_call: TRBV7-2
cdr3_nt: TGTGCCAGCAGCTTAGGACCCGAACGGGGCTACACCTTC
cdr3_aa: CASSLGPERGYTF

clone_size: .
j_call: TRBJ1-5
d_call: .
v_call: TRBV10-3
cdr3_nt: TGTGCCATCAGTGCAGGGGAGAGCAATCAGCCCCAGCATTTT
cdr3_aa: CAISAGESNQPQHF

clone_size: few
j_call: TRBJ2-7
d_call: TRBD1
v_call: TRBV12-3/TRBV12-4
cdr3_nt: TGTGCCAGCAGTCCCCGACAGGGGAACTACGAGCAGTACTTC
cdr3_aa: CASSPRQGNYEQYF

clone_size: many
j_call: TRBJ2-5
d_call: TRBD2
v_call: TRBV20-1
cdr3_nt: TGCAGTGCTAGTTTGAGCGGGAGAAAGGAGACCCAGTACTTC
cdr3_aa: CSASLSGRKETQYF

clone_size: .
j_call: TRBJ2-7
d_call: TRBD1
v_call: TRBV20-1
cdr3_nt: TGCAGTGCCGCCTCCATCACAGGGGGCTCCTACGAGCAGTACTTC
cdr3_aa: CSAASITGGSYEQYF